Each of the 9 T cell receptor beta chains below was sequenced from the same sample in a study of tumor-infiltrating lymphocytes in localized non-small cell lung cancer. Data came from immunoSEQ multiplex PCR; TCRdb stores just in-frame clones and leaves some out. The repertoire holds 21,000 or so clones, with around 73% as singletons. Sequencing was performed on lung tumor tissue. All receptors come from a human donor with non-small cell lung cancer.

V and J are TRBV30 and TRBJ1-1, with no clear D. Trimming stripped 2 bases from V and 13 bases from J, with 14 bases between. CDR3 length: 11 residues. Germline V gene data show CDR1 as GTSNPN and CDR2 as SVGIG (reference sequence). CDR3 sequence reads: CAWSTMGGFFF. Written as DNA, the CDR3 is TGTGCCTGGAGTACCATGGGAGGGTTTTTCTTT. Filled out from reference TRBV30 and TRBJ1-1, the complete variable domain reads SQTIHQWPATLVQPVGSPLSLECTVEGTSNPNLYWYRQAAGRGLQLLFYSVGIGQISSEVPQNLSASRPQDRQFILSSKKLLLSDSGFYLCAWSTMGGFFFGQGTRLTVV.

This chain uses TRBV6-6 with TRBJ1-6; D gene ambiguous. The length of the CDR3 is 12 residues. Trimming cost V 4 bases and J 8 bases, with 6 bases left between them. Germline V CDR1 and CDR2: MNHNY, SVGAGI (reference sequence). The CDR3 spells CASSSRYSPLHF. CDR3 DNA sequence: TGTGCCAGCAGTTCCCGTTATTCACCCCTCCACTTT.

The rearrangement uses TRBV7-8 and TRBJ1-1, with D possibly TRBD1 on 5 matching bases. Trimming took 5 bases from V and 1 from J, leaving 14 bases between them. Looked up from germline, CDR1 is SGHVS and CDR2 is FQNEAQ. The CDR3 is 15 residues long. The chain's CDR3 is CASSPRDGQNTEAFF. The CDR3 bases are TGTGCCAGCAGCCCGAGGGACGGACAGAACACTGAAGCTTTCTTT.

Only one count was recorded for this clone. The genes are TRBV5-8 and TRBJ2-7; D remains ambiguous. The CDR3 has 14 amino acids. In germline, CDR1 is SGHTS, CDR2 YDEGEE. The V end lost 4 bases, the J end lost 1 base, and 12 bases lay between the germline ends. This chain's CDR3 is CASSLGPMSYEQYF. In nucleotides, the CDR3 is TGTGCCAGCAGCCTCGGGCCGATGTCCTACGAGCAGTACTTC.

V usage is TRBV7-9 and J usage is TRBJ2-3, with D possibly TRBD2 on 7 matching bases. The CDR3 extends over 13 amino acids. Trimming shortened V by 11 bases and J by 8 bases, and 20 bases separated the two germline ends. Germline CDR1 is SEHNR and CDR2 is FQNEAQ (reference sequence). The DNA of the CDR3 is TGTGCCGGAGAGAGGGGGGGCCTACGTACGCAGTATTTT. Protein product: CAGERGGLRTQYF.

This chain uses TRBV5-1 with TRBJ2-1, with a possible D match to TRBD2 (5 bases). The germline V gene has CDR1 SGHRS and CDR2 YFSETQ. Trimming cost V 4 bases and J 3 bases, with 14 bases left between them. This CDR3 has 15 residues. CDR3 region: CASSVVASLYNEQFF. CDR3 in DNA: TGCGCCAGCAGCGTTGTAGCGAGTCTCTACAATGAGCAGTTCTTC.

The gene calls are TRBV2 and TRBJ1-1, with unresolved D. The V gene's germline CDR1 is SNHLY and CDR2 FYNNEI. The CDR3 loop spans 14 amino acids. V lost 6 bases, J lost 1 base, and 12 bases lay in between. The chain's CDR3 is CASSEDGPNTEAFF. The CDR3 region has the DNA TGTGCCAGCAGCGAGGACGGACCGAACACTGAAGCTTTCTTT.

The rearrangement uses TRBV2 and TRBJ2-7, with 13 bases lining up with TRBD2. This CDR3 contains 15 residues. V lost 7 bases and J lost 5; bases outside the gene matches: 8. Germline V CDR1 and CDR2: SNHLY, FYNNEI. For the CDR3, the DNA is TGTGCCAGCATCCAACTAGCGGGGGGGTCCGACGAGCAGTACTTC. Translating gives CASIQLAGGSDEQYF.

V gene TRBV12-5 combines with J gene TRBJ2-1; D not resolved. CDR3 length: 15 amino acids. CDR1 LGHNT and CDR2 FRNRAP come from the germline V gene. V was pared by 6 bases and J by 6 bases, with 18 bases between. This CDR3 is CASGDGSNWGNEQFF. Written as DNA, the CDR3 is TGTGCTAGTGGGGATGGGTCCAACTGGGGCAATGAGCAGTTCTTC. The whole variable domain, remainder taken from reference TRBV12-5 and TRBJ2-1, is DARVTQTPRHKVTEMGQEVTMRCQPILGHNTVFWYRQTMMQGLELLAYFRNRAPLDDSGMPKDRFSAEMPDATLATLKIQPSEPRDSAVYFCASGDGSNWGNEQFFGPGTRLTVL.